These T cell receptor beta chains were read from a single sample in a study of early T cells in non-severe SARS-CoV-2 infection. TCRdb redid the calling of the 5' RACE reads with MiXCR, one entry per CDR3 protein. This sample has 86,000 or so distinct CDR3 sequences, with about 6.5% found just once. The sequencing sample was made of whole blood. Receptors originate from an adult who was a healthcare worker with PCR-confirmed SARS-CoV-2 infection or an uninfected control (not recorded which). CDR3s leave out the opening cysteine and the closing phenylalanine or tryptophan. Size is stated for part of the rows, as once, few or many counts, or as a class when the clone is expanded.

v_call | clone_size | cdr3_aa
TRBV11-2 | many | ASSFQTAYEQY
TRBV5-1 | many | ASSRNRDRAYNEQF
TRBV11-2 | few | ASSLWEVNTEAF
TRBV12-3/TRBV12-4 | - | ASRPPGTQETQY
TRBV9 | few | ASSEGTSGDTDTQY
TRBV6-2/TRBV6-3 | few | ASSQSRGTGAQPQH
TRBV5-1 | few | ASSLGGGPGGNEQF
TRBV20-1 | many | SAQAGVRTDTQY
TRBV10-1 | - | ASSPPGLLNTGELF
TRBV14 | many | ASSQANSPLH
TRBV7-2 | few | ASSPQPGGPSETQY
TRBV20-1 | many | SAGEGFDGYT
TRBV20-1 | many | SARPGRSTDTQY
TRBV4-1 | - | ASSRLNRGRRPTEAF
TRBV5-1 | many | ASSLNGNEQF
TRBV5-3 | - | ARSPGLEETQY
TRBV2 | many | ASGGGGNQPQH
TRBV20-1 | - | SASPGSVGTDTQY
TRBV7-2 | many | ASSLGTGGWAQY
TRBV5-4 | few | ASSINRGVNTEAF
TRBV6-1 | - | ASSTIEQF
TRBV3-1 | - | ASSQAAGVVRPSSYEQY
TRBV28 | - | ASTPRAAETQY
TRBV7-6 | - | ASTLQTGRSDEQY
TRBV5-1 | - | ASRPGRGTATNEKLF
TRBV11-2 | few | ASKLGQEIEAF
TRBV29-1 | many | SVLGQGLLYGYT